These 7 T cell receptor beta chains share one sample of origin, sequenced in a study of blood T cell repertoires in COVID-19. The table came from immunoSEQ multiplex PCR; TCRdb's copy has only in-frame clones and leaves some out. The sample lists tens of thousands of clones, about 90% seen once, with roughly 12% in the top ten. Sequenced material: peripheral blood. The receptors here all came from a human donor with active COVID-19. The donor label of this sample is uncertain.

The chain recombines TRBV5-1 with TRBJ2-1, with a possible D match to TRBD2 (5 bases). From germline, CDR1 is SGHRS and CDR2 YFSETQ. V was cut by 0 bases and J by 0 bases, with 13 bases left in between. The CDR3 spans 17 residues. The CDR3 loop reads CASSLGASRGSYNEQFF. The DNA of the CDR3 is TGCGCCAGCAGCTTGGGGGCAAGCCGGGGCTCCTACAATGAGCAGTTCTTC.

The chain recombines TRBV5-1 with TRBJ2-1, with 8 bases that match TRBD2. CDR3 length: 15 residues. Losses at the gene ends were 1 base for V and 5 bases for J; bases not matched to a gene: 5. Looked up from germline, CDR1 is SGHRS and CDR2 is YFSETQ. CDR3 bases: TGCGCCAGCAGCTTGCCCCTAGCGGGCCACAATGAGCAGTTCTTC. This gives the protein CASSLPLAGHNEQFF.

The chain links TRBV5-1 to TRBJ1-1; tentatively, D is TRBD1 (5 bases). Trimming stripped 5 bases from V and 1 base from J, with 9 bases between. The CDR3 has 13 residues. The V gene's germline CDR1 is SGHRS and CDR2 YFSETQ. CDR3 protein: CASREQGNTEAFF. CDR3 coding DNA: TGCGCCAGCAGAGAGCAGGGGAACACTGAAGCTTTCTTT.

The CDR3 loop is CASSYSLKLAGGPSRADEQFF. CDR3 DNA sequence: TGTGCCAGCAGTTACTCCTTAAAACTAGCGGGAGGGCCGAGTAGGGCGGATGAGCAGTTCTTC. V gene TRBV6-2 or TRBV6-3 combines with J gene TRBJ2-1; 13 bases map to TRBD2. There are 21 residues in the CDR3. CDR1 and CDR2 (germline): MNHEY, SVGEGT. V trimming: 0 bases; J trimming: 8 bases; junction bases outside the gene matches: 19.

The chain joins TRBV12-3 or TRBV12-4 to TRBJ1-4; tentatively, D is TRBD1 (5 bases). Between the trimmed V and J ends, which lost 2 bases and 12 bases, there was a span of 13 bases. This CDR3 has 13 residues. DNA for the CDR3: TGTGCCAGCAGTTTAAATTCAGGGTTAGAACTGTTTTTT. It codes for CASSLNSGLELFF.

The chain recombines TRBV5-6 with TRBJ2-3, with 9 bases that match TRBD2. V was clipped by 4 bases and J by 2 bases; unmatched bases: 5. This CDR3 contains 15 residues. Germline V gene lookup returns CDR1 SGHDT and CDR2 YYEEEE. In DNA, the CDR3 is TGTGCCAGCAGCGAGCGGGGGGCTCCCACAGATACGCAGTATTTT. Residues: CASSERGAPTDTQYF. The full variable domain, rest sourced from reference TRBV5-6 and TRBJ2-3, is DAGVTQSPTHLIKTRGQQVTLRCSPKSGHDTVSWYQQALGQGPQFIFQYYEEEERQRGNFPDRFSGHQFPNYSSELNVNALLLGDSALYLCASSERGAPTDTQYFGPGTRLTVL.

This sequence joins TRBV4-1 and TRBJ1-1, with 10 bases fitting TRBD1. Germline-derived CDR1 and CDR2 are MGHRA and YSYEKL. This CDR3 is 17 amino acids long. V lost 2 bases and J lost 5; bases outside the gene matches: 11. In DNA form, the CDR3 reads TGCGCCAGCAGCCAACGGGACAGGGGTCTGGGTGGGACTGAAGCTTTCTTT. The encoded protein is CASSQRDRGLGGTEAFF.